This record covers a single TCR beta chain. V lost 7 bases, J lost 4 bases, and 13 bases lay in between. This CDR3 is built from 13 residues. Germline CDR1 and CDR2: SGHTA and FQGNSA. TCRdb's table, derived via immunoSEQ multiplex PCR, lists solely in-frame clones and lacks some. Altogether 300,000 to 450,000 clones are present, about 85% being singletons, with the ten largest covering roughly 3.7%. This sample was taken from a study of blood T cell repertoires in COVID-19. This chain uses TRBV7-2 with TRBJ1-1; D is unclear. The sample comprised peripheral blood. The receptor was isolated from a woman between 18 and 30 years old with acute or convalescent COVID-19. The CDR3 loop reads CASIYPRGTEAFF. The CDR3 DNA sequence: TGTGCCAGCATCTACCCAAGAGGCACTGAAGCTTTCTTT.